This TCR beta chain was sequenced for a study of blood T cell repertoires in COVID-19. In the study overall: Sources were T cells, B-cell-depleted T cells, or PBMCs; the material itself was cDNA or gDNA.

Methods used by the authors: The authors estimated nucleated cell counts from reference gene primer amplification. Data came from immunoSEQ multiplex PCR; TCRdb stores just in-frame clones and leaves some out. That table supplies the V and J calls and clone size; D and trimming were determined from the DNA. The sample has around 300,000 clones; 70% to 90% are singletons. Trimming cost V 4 bases and J 0 bases; bases outside gene matches: 3. The CDR3 consists of 14 residues. Germline CDR1 and CDR2: SGDLS and YYNGEE. Sample: peripheral blood. The origin of this receptor is a woman between 25 and 40 years old with active or convalescent COVID-19. The rearrangement uses TRBV9 and TRBJ2-5; TRBD1 matches at 7 bases. The CDR3, as DNA: TGTGCCAGCAGCCCGGGACAGCACCAAGAGACCCAGTACTTC. Translated, it gives CASSPGQHQETQYF.